The following is a T cell receptor beta chain sequence with its context. Its antigen is not known. Trimming shortened V by 3 bases and J by 11 bases, and 16 bases separated the two germline ends. The CDR3 is 13 amino acids. Unique molecular identifiers had been added to the TCR beta cDNA libraries. TCRdb redid the calling of the PCR reads with MiXCR, one entry per CDR3 protein. The table records 750,000 to 950,000 distinct CDR3 sequences, 53% of them present only once. This record comes from a study of post-analysis software for immune sequencing data. Study-wide results and caveats: Compared with controls, patients had more of about five TRBV segments, including TRBV5-6, TRBV5-1 and TRBV20-1.

The chain links TRBV12-3 or TRBV12-4 to TRBJ2-5; D is undetermined. The clonotype originates from a girl under 18 with multiple sclerosis. The sample comprised blood. The CDR3 sequence: CASSLLLGGGQYF. The CDR3 DNA reads as TGTGCCAGCAGTTTGCTCCTCGGCGGTGGGCAGTACTTC.